Presented here are 5 T cell receptor beta chains from one specimen sequenced in a study of blood T cell repertoires in COVID-19. The protocol was immunoSEQ multiplex PCR, while the TCRdb copy is restricted to in-frame clones and leaves out a portion. The sample lists around 200,000 clones, roughly nine tenths occurring once. Sequenced sample: peripheral blood. These receptors all stem from a man in his forties or fifties with acute or convalescent COVID-19.

The chain has TRBV5-1 and TRBJ2-1, with D possibly matching TRBD2 (6 bases). Germline assignment: CDR1 SGHRS and CDR2 YFSETQ. This CDR3 has 15 residues. The V gene lost 0 bases and the J gene lost 6 bases, with 13 bases spanning the gap. This chain's CDR3 is CASSLEGSGVNEQFF. DNA for the CDR3: TGCGCCAGCAGCTTGGAGGGTAGCGGAGTCAATGAGCAGTTCTTC.

CDR3 nucleotide sequence: TGTGCCAGCCCCCCGAGGGGGCGCAGGAACACTGAAGCTTTCTTT. This codes for CASPPRGRRNTEAFF. The V call is TRBV28, the J call TRBJ1-1; 7 nucleotides agree with TRBD1. Germline values: CDR1 MDHEN, CDR2 SYDVKM. With V trimmed by 8 bases and J by 1 base, 10 bases remained unmatched. There are 15 residues in the CDR3.

This clone was recorded only once. V gene TRBV6-5 combines with J gene TRBJ2-3, with 8 bases that match TRBD1. This CDR3 comprises 15 residues. The V and J ends lost 6 bases and 0 bases, in that order; junction bases with no gene match: 5. From germline, CDR1 is MNHEY and CDR2 SVGAGI. In nucleotides, the CDR3 is TGTGCCAGCAGAGCAGGGGGCCCAAGCACAGATACGCAGTATTTT. Its protein is CASRAGGPSTDTQYF.

This chain joins TRBV7-6 and TRBJ2-1; TRBD2 is a possible D gene (6 bases). This CDR3 is built from 15 residues. The V gene lost 3 bases and the J gene lost 7 bases, with 16 bases spanning the gap. Germline values: CDR1 SGHVS, CDR2 FNYEAQ. The CDR3 spells CASSFGGGGKNEQFF. The CDR3 DNA reads TGTGCCAGCAGCTTCGGGGGTGGAGGGAAGAATGAGCAGTTCTTC.

This rearrangement joins TRBV7-3 to TRBJ2-1; 7 nucleotides align to TRBD2. CDR3 length: 16 amino acids. CDR1 and CDR2 from the germline V gene are SGHTA and FQGTGA. V lost 5 bases and J lost 12; bases outside the gene matches: 19. Here the CDR3 DNA reads TGTGCCAGCAGCCCCCAGACTAGCCCAAAACTGCTTGGGCAGTTCTTC. This translates into CASSPQTSPKLLGQFF.